What follows are 16 T cell receptor beta chains derived from one specimen sequenced in a study of blood T cell repertoires in COVID-19. The repertoire was sequenced with immunoSEQ multiplex PCR; TCRdb's copy has only in-frame clones and lacks some. Seen here are about 380,000 clones, roughly four fifths observed once, and the top ten hold around 1.1%. Sequencing used peripheral blood. The receptor source for this set is a human donor with acute or convalescent COVID-19. The donor label of this sample is uncertain.

Note on this clone: The sample has other DNA sequences that encode this CDR3 too. The chain employs TRBV12-3 or TRBV12-4 and TRBJ1-2; D unresolved. The V end lost 3 bases, the J end lost 2 bases, and 7 bases lay between the germline ends. The CDR3 covers 13 residues. The chain's CDR3 is CASSLGSNYGYTF. CDR3 bases: TGTGCCAGCAGTTTGGGCAGCAACTATGGCTACACCTTC.

The V and J genes are TRBV4-2 and TRBJ2-1; TRBD2 agrees at 9 bases. This CDR3 comprises 16 residues. J was trimmed by 9 bases and V by 4 bases; bases with no gene match: 13. Germline loops: CDR1 LGHNA, CDR2 YNFKEQ. Here the CDR3 reads CASSPSRPAGGGEQFF. The CDR3 DNA reads as TGTGCCAGCAGCCCCTCGCGCCCCGCGGGGGGGGGTGAGCAGTTCTTC.

V usage is TRBV6-5 and J usage is TRBJ1-2; TRBD1 matches at 7 bases. The CDR3 has 13 amino acids. The V and J ends lost 7 bases and 8 bases, in that order; junction bases with no gene match: 10. CDR1 and CDR2 (germline): MNHEY, SVGAGI. CDR3 nucleotide sequence: TGTGCCAGCATTAAAAATACAGGGGAGGGCTACACCTTC. This encodes CASIKNTGEGYTF.

The chain recombines TRBV28 with TRBJ1-1; D is possibly TRBD1 (5 bases). V was shortened by 1 base and J by 7 bases, with 13 bases between the two germline ends. The CDR3 consists of 14 residues. Germline CDR1 reads MDHEN; CDR2 reads SYDVKM. The CDR3, as DNA: TGTGCCAGCAGTTTATCGGGCCGACAGAGTGAAGCTTTCTTT. Amino acid sequence: CASSLSGRQSEAFF.

The chain is built from TRBV6-6 and TRBJ1-2, with 7 bases that match TRBD1. V lost 7 bases, J lost 2 bases, and 13 bases stayed unmatched. The CDR3 contains 16 residues. From germline, CDR1 is MNHNY and CDR2 SVGAGI (reference sequence). For the CDR3, the DNA is TGTGCCAGCAACCAGGTCGTAGGACAGGTCAACTATGGCTACACCTTC. It yields the protein CASNQVVGQVNYGYTF.

As DNA, the CDR3 is TGTGCCAGCAGGCCCCCACAGGGTTGGAGCAATCAGCCCCAGCATTTT. Its translation: CASRPPQGWSNQPQHF. This chain connects TRBV28 to TRBJ1-5, with a possible D match to TRBD1 (6 bases). The germline V gene encodes CDR1 MDHEN and CDR2 SYDVKM. The CDR3 sequence is 16 residues long. The ends were cut back, 6 bases at V and 1 base at J, with 16 bases in the middle.

The chain employs TRBV7-5 and TRBJ1-4; the DNA was not used to check the table's D call, TRBD1. TRBV7-5 is reported as a pseudogene. This CDR3 contains 18 residues. The CDR3 region is CVRSLDRVGRIFNEKLFF. CDR3 nucleotides: TGTGTCAGAAGCTTAGACAGGGTTGGTCGTATATTTAATGAAAAACTGTTTTTT.

The CDR3 sequence: CASSFEGTSYNEQFF. Here the CDR3 DNA reads TGCGCCAGCAGCTTCGAGGGAACCTCCTACAATGAGCAGTTCTTC. This rearrangement joins TRBV5-1 to TRBJ2-1, with D tentatively TRBD2 (5 bases). CDR3 length equals 15 residues. Germline CDR1 SGHRS, CDR2 YFSETQ. V lost 2 bases to trimming and J lost 0 bases, with 9 bases between them.

This clone has only a few counts. This chain uses TRBV5-1 with TRBJ1-1; no definite D call. Trimming took 5 bases from V and 2 from J, leaving 16 bases between them. Germline V gene sequence: CDR1 SGHRS, CDR2 YFSETQ. This CDR3 spans 15 amino acids. The CDR3 protein is CASRNERERNTEAFF. The CDR3 DNA sequence: TGCGCCAGCAGAAACGAGAGGGAGAGAAACACTGAAGCTTTCTTT.

This clone came up once. The V call is TRBV28, the J call TRBJ2-1; 10 bases line up with TRBD2. Germline lookup yields CDR1 MDHEN and CDR2 SYDVKM. Germline trimming cut 3 bases from V and 7 bases from J; bases unmatched to any gene: 3. This CDR3 spans 14 amino acids. The CDR3 protein is CASSFSGGANEQFF. Written as DNA, the CDR3 is TGTGCCAGCAGTTTCAGCGGGGGGGCGAATGAGCAGTTCTTC.

The chain employs TRBV5-1 and TRBJ2-1, with 14 bases aligning to TRBD2. Trimming at V came to 3 bases and at J to 9 bases, leaving 8 bases not matched to a gene. Germline V gives CDR1 SGHRS, CDR2 YFSETQ. The CDR3 is 16 amino acids. This CDR3 reads CASSSGTSGRQGEQFF. CDR3 nucleotides: TGCGCCAGCAGCTCCGGGACTAGCGGGAGACAGGGTGAGCAGTTCTTC.

The V call is TRBV24-1, the J call TRBJ2-3; a weak D match, TRBD1 (5 bases). The CDR3 runs to 12 residues. The V gene lost 4 bases and the J gene lost 8 bases, with 9 bases spanning the gap. The germline V gene encodes CDR1 KGHDR and CDR2 SFDVKD. CDR3 bases: TGTGCCACCAGTGACCAAAGGGGTACGCAGTATTTT. It translates to CATSDQRGTQYF.

This clone was seen only a few times. This chain links TRBV19 with TRBJ1-2; 8 bases fit TRBD1. With V trimmed by 5 bases and J by 8 bases, 10 bases remained unmatched. Germline V gene sequence: CDR1 LNHDA, CDR2 SQIVND (reference sequence). The CDR3 runs to 14 residues. CDR3 bases: TGTGCCAGTAGTGGAGACAGGGGCCTTGGGGGCTACACCTTC. Translation gives CASSGDRGLGGYTF.

The rearrangement uses TRBV7-2 and TRBJ2-3; TRBD1 might be the D (6 bases). From germline, CDR1 is SGHTA and CDR2 FQGNSA. V was trimmed by 4 bases and J by 3 bases, leaving 14 bases between them. CDR3 length equals 15 residues. Here the CDR3 DNA reads TGTGCCAGCAGCTCAACCTTTGGACAGACAGATACGCAGTATTTT. This sequence encodes CASSSTFGQTDTQYF.

V is TRBV12-3 or TRBV12-4 and J is TRBJ2-5; D possibly corresponds to TRBD1 (5 bases). The CDR3 length is 13 residues. V was cut by 6 bases and J by 4 bases, with 12 bases left in between. The CDR3 coding sequence is TGTGCCAGCAGAGATAGGGGTTTAGAGACCCAGTACTTC. Its protein product is CASRDRGLETQYF.

This clone has a single count. The CDR3 DNA reads TGCGCCAGCAGTTTTTTACAGGGAAGCCGTGGCTACACCTTC. Residues: CASSFLQGSRGYTF. The chain links TRBV4-1 to TRBJ1-2; D possibly corresponds to TRBD1 (6 bases). Germline V gene data show CDR1 as MGHRA and CDR2 as YSYEKL. This CDR3 has 14 residues. Trimming removed 6 bases at V and 7 bases at J, with 18 bases between.